This T cell receptor beta chain was sequenced in a study of human T cells and chemical hapten exposure. Total RNA was isolated from whole blood that had not been fractionated. This clonotype came up many times. MiXCR, run by TCRdb on the 5' RACE reads, gives a single entry per CDR3 protein. The data contain 110,000 to 150,000 distinct CDR3 sequences, around 4.1% of them singletons. V gave up 0 bases and J gave up 0 bases; unmatched junction bases: 6. Germline lookup yields CDR1 SQVTM and CDR2 ANQGSEA. This CDR3 has 16 residues. The chain employs TRBV29-1 and TRBJ2-3; 7 bases agree with TRBD1. This sequence originates from a female donor in good health. The CDR3 nucleotides read TGCAGCGTTGAAGATAGGGACAGACCTAGCACAGATACGCAGTATTTT. Translating it yields CSVEDRDRPSTDTQYF.